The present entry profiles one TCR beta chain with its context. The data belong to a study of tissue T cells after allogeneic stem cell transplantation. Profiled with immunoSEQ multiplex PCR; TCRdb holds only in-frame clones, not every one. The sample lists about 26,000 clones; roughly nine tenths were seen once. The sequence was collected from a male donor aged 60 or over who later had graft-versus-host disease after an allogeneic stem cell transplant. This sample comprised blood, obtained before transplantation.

CDR3 sequence reads: CSVLPDTYYGYTF. The CDR3 DNA reads as TGCAGCGTTCTCCCGGACACTTACTATGGCTACACCTTC. This chain links TRBV29-1 with TRBJ1-2, with D possibly matching TRBD1 (5 bases). The CDR3 loop spans 13 amino acids. The germline V and J ends were trimmed by 5 bases and 3 bases, with 13 bases remaining between them. Germline V gene sequence: CDR1 SQVTM, CDR2 ANQGSEA.